Following are 6 T cell receptor beta chains from one sample sequenced in a study of T cells expressing NK-cell markers. From the 5' RACE reads, TCRdb lists one entry per CDR3 protein and no DNA. This repertoire includes fewer than 400,000 distinct CDR3 sequences. Sequencing was done on a sample of blood T cells: a sorted CD56 or NKG2C T cell subset, CD4+ or CD8+ T cells, or bulk PBMC T cells (not recorded which). These receptors originate from a woman aged 45-60 years in good health.

The rearrangement joins TRBV5-6 to TRBJ1-6. CDR3 length: 13 amino acids. Germline V CDR1 and CDR2: SGHDT, YYEEEE. Here the CDR3 reads CASSWRDASPLHF.

CDR3 loop: CASSQRRAGVNEQFF. The rearrangement joins TRBV11-2 to TRBJ2-1; without DNA, the TCRdb call of TRBD2 cannot be checked. The CDR3 has 15 residues. CDR1 and CDR2 (germline): SGHAT, FQNNGV.

The chain carries TRBV13 and TRBJ2-5; the D call of TRBD1 rests on TCRdb alone, since no DNA is present to check it. Germline V lookup: CDR1 PRHDT, CDR2 FYEKMQ (reference sequence). CDR3 length: 16 residues. The CDR3 is CASSLAGERGQETQYF.

This rearrangement joins TRBV2 to TRBJ2-2. The CDR3 contains 13 residues. Germline-derived CDR1 and CDR2 are SNHLY and FYNNEI. CDR3: CASSEIGTGELFF. Based on the CDR3 plus reference TRBV2 and TRBJ2-2, the full variable domain is EPEVTQTPSHQVTQMGQEVILRCVPISNHLYFYWYRQILGQKVEFLVSFYNNEISEKSEIFDDQFSVERPDGSNFTLKIRSTKLEDSAMYFCASSEIGTGELFFGEGSRLTVL.

This chain joins TRBV20-1 and TRBJ2-1; the TRBD2 assignment by TCRdb is unverifiable without DNA. CDR1 is DFQATT and CDR2 is SNEGSKA in the germline V gene (reference sequence). The CDR3 extends over 13 amino acids. The CDR3 here is CSTQLADYNEQFF.

The V call is TRBV6-5, the J call TRBJ1-6; the D call of TRBD1 rests on TCRdb alone, since no DNA is present to check it. This CDR3 has 18 residues. The germline CDR1 and CDR2 sequences are MNHEY and SVGAGI. CDR3 sequence: CASSFGNRGSTYNSPLHF.